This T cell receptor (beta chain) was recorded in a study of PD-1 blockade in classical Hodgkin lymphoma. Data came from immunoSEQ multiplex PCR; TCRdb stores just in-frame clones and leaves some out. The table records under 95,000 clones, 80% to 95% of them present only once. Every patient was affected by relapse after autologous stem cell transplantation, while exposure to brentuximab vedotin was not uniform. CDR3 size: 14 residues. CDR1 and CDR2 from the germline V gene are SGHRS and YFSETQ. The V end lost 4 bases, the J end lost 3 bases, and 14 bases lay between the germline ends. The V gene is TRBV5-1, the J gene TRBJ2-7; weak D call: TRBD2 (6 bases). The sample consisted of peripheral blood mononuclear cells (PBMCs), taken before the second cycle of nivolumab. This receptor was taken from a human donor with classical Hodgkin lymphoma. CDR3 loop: CASSPRPEGYEQYF. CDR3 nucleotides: TGCGCCAGCAGCCCCCGACCGGAGGGCTACGAGCAGTACTTC.